Each of the 26 T cell receptor beta chains below was sequenced from the same sample in a study of T cells after yellow fever vaccination. TCRdb re-called the 5' RACE reads through MiXCR, storing one row per CDR3 protein. The table has approximately 580,000 distinct CDR3 sequences, around a sixth seen once. The specimen was PBMCs, collected about 5 days after the first yellow fever vaccination. The receptors come from a man between 18 and 29 years old who received the YFV17D yellow fever vaccine.

This clonotype was found a few times. The chain carries TRBV2 and TRBJ2-7, with 7 bases aligning to TRBD1. The CDR3 loop spans 14 amino acids. Per germline, CDR1 SNHLY and CDR2 FYNNEI. The trim removed 6 bases at V and 6 bases at J, leaving 11 bases unmatched. For the CDR3, the DNA is TGTGCCAGCAGCGCGGAGTCAGGGGGTATCGAGCAGTACTTC. As protein: CASSAESGGIEQYF.

The CDR3 nucleotides read TGTGCTAGTGGCCGTAGCGGGGGGCTCTACGAGCAGTACTTC. Translation gives CASGRSGGLYEQYF. The V and J genes are TRBV12-5 and TRBJ2-7, with 10 positions matching TRBD2. This CDR3 has 14 amino acids. Germline V gene data show CDR1 as LGHNT and CDR2 as FRNRAP. Trimming cost V 6 bases and J 3 bases; bases outside gene matches: 5.

This clonotype showed up just a few times. The rearrangement links TRBV7-2 to TRBJ2-3; possible D gene TRBD2, 5 bases. The germline V and J ends were trimmed by 4 bases and 1 base, with 9 bases remaining between them. The CDR3 is 14 residues long. The V gene's germline CDR1 is SGHTA and CDR2 FQGNSA. The CDR3, as DNA: TGTGCCAGCAGCTGGGATAGCGGCACAGATACGCAGTATTTT. It encodes CASSWDSGTDTQYF.

A few counts support this clonotype. The CDR3 DNA reads as TGCGCCAGCAGCCCCCCCCCCAGGGGGTCTCCCTACGAGCAGTACTTC. Protein product: CASSPPPRGSPYEQYF. The chain combines TRBV4-1 with TRBJ2-7, with 7 bases matching TRBD1. With V trimmed by 4 bases and J by 2 bases, 11 bases remained unmatched. The CDR3 extends over 16 amino acids. CDR1 and CDR2 from the germline V gene are MGHRA and YSYEKL.

This chain uses TRBV5-1 with TRBJ2-7; weak D call: TRBD2 (6 bases). CDR1 SGHRS and CDR2 YFSETQ come from the germline V gene. The CDR3 runs to 15 residues. The ends were cut back, 8 bases at V and 6 bases at J, with 24 bases in the middle. This CDR3 reads CASVPAIPGSTEQYF. The CDR3 DNA follows: TGCGCCAGTGTCCCTGCTATACCCGGGAGCACCGAGCAGTACTTC.

The CDR3 spells CASSGRNRGSGGYTF. The CDR3 nucleotides are TGTGCCAGCAGCGGCCGGAACAGGGGCTCCGGTGGCTACACCTTC. The chain is built from TRBV7-2 and TRBJ1-2; 7 positions match TRBD1. The CDR3 contains 15 residues. Germline V CDR1 and CDR2: SGHTA, FQGNSA. The V gene end was trimmed by 5 bases and the J gene end by 7 bases; junction bases not matched to a gene: 13.

This clonotype was found a few times. V and J are TRBV2 and TRBJ1-1; tentative D call: TRBD1 (6 bases). V lost 1 base, J lost 11 bases, and 11 bases lay in between. Germline loops: CDR1 SNHLY, CDR2 FYNNEI. There are 12 residues in the CDR3. CDR3: CASSEGQGRAFF. CDR3 nucleotides: TGTGCCAGCAGTGAAGGGCAGGGGCGTGCTTTCTTT.

This rearrangement joins TRBV20-1 to TRBJ2-3; 7 bases are a match to TRBD2. The CDR3 sequence is 14 residues long. V trimming: 3 bases; J trimming: 4 bases; junction bases outside the gene matches: 7. Germline V gene sequence: CDR1 DFQATT, CDR2 SNEGSKA (reference sequence). CDR3 nucleotide sequence: TGCAGTGCTAGGGGGGGGTTAAGGGCAGATACGCAGTATTTT. It is translated as CSARGGLRADTQYF.

This clonotype has only a few counts. This sequence joins TRBV7-2 and TRBJ1-5; D is ambiguous. The CDR3 is made up of 12 amino acids. The germline V gene has CDR1 SGHTA and CDR2 FQGNSA. V was clipped by 4 bases and J by 7 bases, with 8 bases between them. As DNA, the CDR3 is TGTGCCAGCAGCTCGCTACAGCAGCCCCAGCATTTT. Its protein is CASSSLQQPQHF. Full variable domain (missing parts from reference TRBV7-2 and TRBJ1-5): GAGVSQSPSNKVTEKGKDVELRCDPISGHTALYWYRQSLGQGLEFLIYFQGNSAPDKSGLPSDRFSAERTGGSVSTLTIQRTQQEDSAVYLCASSSLQQPQHFGDGTRLSIL.

The table lists this clonotype with a few counts. V usage is TRBV7-3 and J usage is TRBJ2-2; 9 positions agree with TRBD1. V shed 0 bases, J shed 5 bases, and the junction held 10 bases outside the gene matches. This CDR3 contains 18 residues. Per germline, CDR1 SGHTA and CDR2 FQGTGA. The CDR3 loop reads CASSLTYFGQGFTGELFF. The CDR3 DNA reads TGTGCCAGCAGCTTAACTTATTTTGGACAGGGGTTTACCGGGGAGCTGTTTTTT.

The chain is built from TRBV2 and TRBJ2-1; D is possibly TRBD1 (6 bases). Per the germline V gene, CDR1 is SNHLY and CDR2 is FYNNEI. Trimming removed 5 bases at V and 10 bases at J, with 15 bases between. The CDR3 is made up of 13 amino acids. CDR3 loop: CASSSDQGTEQFF. The CDR3 DNA reads TGTGCCAGCAGTTCCGACCAAGGGACAGAGCAGTTCTTC.

The chain is built from TRBV29-1 and TRBJ1-1; D may be TRBD1 (5 bases). Germline V gives CDR1 SQVTM, CDR2 ANQGSEA. The CDR3 spans 13 residues. Trimming cost V 3 bases and J 2 bases, with 10 bases left between them. CDR3 region: CSVDPGRNTEAFF. The CDR3 nucleotides are TGCAGCGTTGACCCGGGGCGAAACACTGAAGCTTTCTTT.

The CDR3 DNA reads TGTGCCAGCACCCTATCTTCAGAGACCCAGTACTTC. This sequence encodes CASTLSSETQYF. The V call is TRBV27, the J call TRBJ2-5; D gene unclear. This CDR3 spans 12 amino acids. Trimming stripped 7 bases from V and 4 bases from J, with 10 bases between. Germline CDR1 reads MNHEY; CDR2 reads SMNVEV (reference sequence).

This chain connects TRBV6-5 to TRBJ2-7, with D tentatively TRBD2 (6 bases). V lost 3 bases and J 0 bases, leaving 12 bases between the germline ends. Germline assignment: CDR1 MNHEY and CDR2 SVGAGI. The length of the CDR3 is 15 residues. The CDR3 protein is CASSYNPGSSYEQYF. The DNA of the CDR3 is TGTGCCAGCAGTTATAATCCCGGGAGCTCCTACGAGCAGTACTTC.

This clonotype has at least ten counts. The rearrangement links TRBV7-2 to TRBJ2-3; D is perhaps TRBD2 (5 bases). In germline, CDR1 is SGHTA, CDR2 FQGNSA. V lost 5 bases, J lost 2 bases, and 17 bases lay in between. This CDR3 spans 16 amino acids. The CDR3 DNA is TGTGCCAGCAGCGTTGGACTCGATATCTACACAGATACGCAGTATTTT. Encoded protein: CASSVGLDIYTDTQYF. The full variable domain, in which reference TRBV7-2 and TRBJ2-3 provide the parts outside the CDR3, is GAGVSQSPSNKVTEKGKDVELRCDPISGHTALYWYRQSLGQGLEFLIYFQGNSAPDKSGLPSDRFSAERTGGSVSTLTIQRTQQEDSAVYLCASSVGLDIYTDTQYFGPGTRLTVL.

This clonotype was observed many times. This chain connects TRBV5-1 to TRBJ1-6; maybe TRBD1 (6 bases). V lost 4 bases and J 9 bases, leaving 17 bases between the germline ends. Germline CDR1 SGHRS, CDR2 YFSETQ. The CDR3 runs 15 residues. CDR3 sequence: CASSDGRGGRSPLHF. The CDR3 coding sequence is TGCGCCAGCAGCGACGGACGGGGGGGCCGTTCACCCCTCCACTTT.

The chain recombines TRBV19 with TRBJ2-3, with D unresolved. Looked up from germline, CDR1 is LNHDA and CDR2 is SQIVND (reference sequence). Trimming shortened V by 5 bases and J by 0 bases, and 9 bases separated the two germline ends. CDR3 length: 14 residues. The CDR3 nucleotides read TGTGCCAGTAGTGGCATGGCTAGCACAGATACGCAGTATTTT. It codes for CASSGMASTDTQYF.

This clonotype has just a few counts. The rearrangement joins TRBV6-5 to TRBJ2-1; 8 bases are shared with TRBD1. Germline V CDR1 and CDR2: MNHEY, SVGAGI. The V segment lost 3 bases and the J segment 3 bases; nucleotides outside the gene matches: 4. The CDR3 covers 15 residues. The CDR3 spells CASSYRGQGYNEQFF. The CDR3 DNA reads TGTGCCAGCAGTTATCGTGGACAGGGCTACAATGAGCAGTTCTTC.

This clonotype was counted between two and nine times. The chain employs TRBV4-3 and TRBJ2-6, with a possible D match to TRBD2 (6 bases). The V end lost 4 bases, the J end lost 0 bases, and 13 bases lay between the germline ends. The CDR3 totals 17 residues. Per germline, CDR1 LGHNA and CDR2 YSLEER. The CDR3 reads CASSLGTGSSGANVLTF. The CDR3 DNA follows: TGCGCCAGCAGCCTCGGGACTGGGAGCTCTGGGGCCAACGTCCTGACTTTC.

This clonotype was observed a handful of times. V is TRBV11-1 and J is TRBJ2-7; tentatively, D is TRBD2 (5 bases). Germline V gene sequence: CDR1 SGHAT, CDR2 FQDESV (reference sequence). CDR3 length: 15 residues. Trimming stripped 5 bases from V and 1 base from J, with 15 bases between. The CDR3 sequence is CASSHNIGVSYEQYV. The CDR3 DNA reads TGTGCCAGCAGCCACAACATCGGGGTTTCCTACGAGCAGTACGTC.

This clonotype was counted many times. V is TRBV5-1 and J is TRBJ2-1, with TRBD2 matching 9 bases. Germline CDR1 and CDR2: SGHRS and YFSETQ. This CDR3 is built from 14 residues. Trimming removed 2 bases from V and 8 bases from J; junction bases left unmatched: 5. The CDR3 DNA sequence: TGCGCCAGCAGCTTCCGCGGGGGGGCCGATGAGCAGTTCTTC. This encodes CASSFRGGADEQFF.

The V call is TRBV6-5, the J call TRBJ1-2; D call uncertain. The V and J ends lost 4 bases and 4 bases respectively, with 10 bases between them. Germline loops: CDR1 MNHEY, CDR2 SVGAGI. The CDR3 is made up of 13 amino acids. The DNA for the CDR3 is TGTGCCAGCAGTTCAGGCCCATTCTATGGCTACACCTTC. Translated, it gives CASSSGPFYGYTF.

V usage is TRBV4-3 and J usage is TRBJ1-6; possibly TRBD1 for D (5 bases). CDR1 is LGHNA and CDR2 is YSLEER in the germline V gene. CDR3 size: 17 residues. V was shortened by 4 bases and J by 4 bases, with 17 bases between the two germline ends. CDR3 DNA: TGCGCCAGCAGCCTCAACCTCGGGGCACGGTATAATTCACCCCTCCACTTT. Protein product: CASSLNLGARYNSPLHF.

The rearrangement joins TRBV3-1 to TRBJ2-5; 7 bases map to TRBD1. This CDR3 has 15 amino acids. The germline CDR1 and CDR2 sequences are LGHDT and YNNKEL (reference sequence). V lost 0 bases and J lost 4; bases outside the gene matches: 5. CDR3 in amino acids: CASSQDLQGVETQYF. In DNA form, the CDR3 reads TGTGCCAGCAGCCAAGATCTGCAGGGGGTAGAGACCCAGTACTTC.

V is TRBV27 and J is TRBJ2-3; TRBD1 or TRBD2 may be the D gene (5 bases each). CDR3 length: 14 residues. CDR1 and CDR2 (germline): MNHEY, SMNVEV (reference sequence). Trimming removed 7 bases from V and 2 bases from J, with 13 bases in between. The DNA for the CDR3 is TGTGCCAGCAACTTAAGGGGAGACACAGATACGCAGTATTTT. Translating gives CASNLRGDTDTQYF.

The genes are TRBV5-1 and TRBJ1-1; D gene uncertain. CDR1 and CDR2 (germline): SGHRS, YFSETQ. The V end was cut by 4 bases, the J end by 1 base, with 14 bases between. There are 15 residues in the CDR3. The CDR3 region is CASSLRTRGNTEAFF. The CDR3 coding sequence is TGCGCCAGCAGCCTACGGACCCGTGGGAACACTGAAGCTTTCTTT.